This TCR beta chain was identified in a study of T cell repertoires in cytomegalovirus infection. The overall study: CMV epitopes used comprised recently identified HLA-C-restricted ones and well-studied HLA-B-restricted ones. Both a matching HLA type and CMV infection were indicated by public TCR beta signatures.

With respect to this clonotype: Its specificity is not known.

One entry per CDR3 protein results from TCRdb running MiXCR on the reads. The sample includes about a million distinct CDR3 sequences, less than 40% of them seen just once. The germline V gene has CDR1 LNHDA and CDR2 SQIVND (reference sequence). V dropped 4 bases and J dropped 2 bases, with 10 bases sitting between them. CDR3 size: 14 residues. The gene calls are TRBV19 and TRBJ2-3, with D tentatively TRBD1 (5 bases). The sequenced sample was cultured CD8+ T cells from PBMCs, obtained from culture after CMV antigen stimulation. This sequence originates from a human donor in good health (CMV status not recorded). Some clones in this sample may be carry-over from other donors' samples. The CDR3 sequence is CASSTTAYTDTQYF. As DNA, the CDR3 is TGTGCCAGTAGTACGACAGCCTACACAGATACGCAGTATTTT.